This T cell receptor beta chain was sequenced in a study of CXCR3-negative and CXCR3-positive naive CD8 T cells. CDR3 length: 16 residues. Germline values: CDR1 MNHEY, CDR2 SVGAGI. The libraries of TRB cDNA were prepared using 5' RACE with UMI labels. Each CDR3 protein gets one entry in TCRdb, which reprocessed the 5' RACE reads and gives no DNA. The sample totals about 62,000 distinct CDR3 sequences. Sample: naive CXCR3- CD8+ T cells from blood. Noted subset: CD45RO-CCR7+CD27+CD95- naive CD8+ T cells lacking CXCR3 (TNR3-). The chain combines TRBV6-5 with TRBJ2-6; TCRdb gives TRBD1 as the D gene, but with no DNA this cannot be confirmed. The sequence derives from a human donor in good health. Some clones in this sample may be carry-over from other donors' samples. CDR3 residues: CASFGGGASGANVLTF.